This T cell receptor (beta chain) was identified during a study of cytomegalovirus exposure and HLA in healthy donors. Of note for this clone: The antigen remains undetermined.

Study outcomes and limitations: Roughly uniform sequencing depth across donors was assumed, possibly incorrectly. Analysis performed later found more than 15,000 TCR beta sequences associated with HLA alleles at 0.05 false discovery rate.

The CDR3 contains 16 residues. Germline V gives CDR1 LGHNT, CDR2 FRNRAP. V shed 1 base, J shed 1 base, and the junction held 4 bases outside the gene matches. It was with 60 Vbeta and 13 Jbeta primers that the PCR ran. The protocol was immunoSEQ multiplex PCR, while the TCRdb copy is restricted to in-frame clones and leaves out a portion. Altogether about 120,000 clones are present, around 60% being singletons, with the ten largest covering 9% to 10%. The sequence derives from a man aged 35 to 55 in good health and CMV-seropositive. Sequencing was done on a sample of PBMCs. The chain links TRBV12-5 to TRBJ2-1; TRBD2 matches 7 bases. CDR3 in amino acids: CASGLGAGRSYNEQFF. The DNA of the CDR3 is TGTGCTAGTGGTTTGGGAGCGGGGAGGTCCTACAATGAGCAGTTCTTC.